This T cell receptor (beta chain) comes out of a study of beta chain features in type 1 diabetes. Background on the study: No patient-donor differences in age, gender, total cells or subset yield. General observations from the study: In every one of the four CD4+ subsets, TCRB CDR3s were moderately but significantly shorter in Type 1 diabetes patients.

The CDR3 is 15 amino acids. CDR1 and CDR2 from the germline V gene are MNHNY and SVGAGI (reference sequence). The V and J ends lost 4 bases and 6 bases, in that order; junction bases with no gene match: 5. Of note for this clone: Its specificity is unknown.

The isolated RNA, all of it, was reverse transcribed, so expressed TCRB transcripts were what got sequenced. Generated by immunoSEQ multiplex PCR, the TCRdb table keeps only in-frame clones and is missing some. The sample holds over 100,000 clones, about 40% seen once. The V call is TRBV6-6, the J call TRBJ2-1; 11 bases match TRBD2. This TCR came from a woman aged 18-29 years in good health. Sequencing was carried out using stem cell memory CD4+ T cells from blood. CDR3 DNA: TGTGCCAGCAGTTCTGGACTAGCGGGCTTCAATGAGCAGTTCTTC. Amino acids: CASSSGLAGFNEQFF.